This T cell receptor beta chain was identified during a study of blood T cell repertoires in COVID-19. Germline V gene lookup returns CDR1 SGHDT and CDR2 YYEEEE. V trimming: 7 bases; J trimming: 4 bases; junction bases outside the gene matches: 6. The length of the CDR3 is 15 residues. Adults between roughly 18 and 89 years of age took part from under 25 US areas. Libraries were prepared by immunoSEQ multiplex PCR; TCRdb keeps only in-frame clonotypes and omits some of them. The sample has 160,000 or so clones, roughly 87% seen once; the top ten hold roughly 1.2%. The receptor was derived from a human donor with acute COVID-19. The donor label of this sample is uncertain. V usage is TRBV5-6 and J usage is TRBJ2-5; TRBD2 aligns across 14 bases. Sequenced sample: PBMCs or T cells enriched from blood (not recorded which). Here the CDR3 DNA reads TGTGCCAGCCGCCGGGGACTAGCGGGGGTAGAGACCCAGTACTTC. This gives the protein CASRRGLAGVETQYF.